The 25 T cell receptor beta chains in this list originate from one sample, sequenced in a study of cytomegalovirus exposure and HLA in healthy donors. PCR used 60 Vbeta primers and 13 Jbeta primers. Profiled with immunoSEQ multiplex PCR; TCRdb holds only in-frame clones, not every one. The data show some 150,000 clones, more than 75% seen once. Sequenced: PBMCs. The receptors come from a male donor in good health and CMV-seronegative.

This clone showed up just a few times. The chain uses TRBV5-1 and TRBJ1-1; a possible D gene is TRBD1 (5 bases). The CDR3 is 13 residues long. CDR1 and CDR2 from the germline V gene are SGHRS and YFSETQ. V was shortened by 4 bases and J by 3 bases, with 10 bases between the two germline ends. CDR3 nucleotides: TGCGCCAGCAGCCCCTCGGGGGACACTGAAGCTTTCTTT. Its translation is CASSPSGDTEAFF.

CDR3 DNA sequence: TGTGCCAGCAGCACCTTCCGGGACAGGGGGGTACCAAACTATGGCTACACCTTC. Translated, it gives CASSTFRDRGVPNYGYTF. The chain combines TRBV27 with TRBJ1-2, with 11 bases fitting TRBD1. This CDR3 region has 18 residues. Germline CDR1 reads MNHEY; CDR2 reads SMNVEV (reference sequence). V dropped 6 bases and J dropped 2; count of bases not matched to a gene: 14.

This chain joins TRBV11-3 and TRBJ2-7; tentatively, D is TRBD1 (6 bases). The CDR3 is 16 amino acids. Per the germline V gene, CDR1 is SGHNT and CDR2 is YENEEA. V lost 0 bases to trimming and J lost 0 bases, with 12 bases between them. CDR3 nucleotide sequence: TGTGCCAGCAGCTTAGATTCGCAGGGGAGCTCCTACGAGCAGTACTTC. This sequence encodes CASSLDSQGSSYEQYF. Together with reference TRBV11-3 and TRBJ2-7, the CDR3 gives the full variable domain: EAGVVQSPRYKIIEKKQPVAFWCNPISGHNTLYWYLQNLGQGPELLIRYENEEAVDDSQLPKDRFSAERLKGVDSTLKIQPAELGDSAVYLCASSLDSQGSSYEQYFGPGTRLTVT.

The chain recombines TRBV19 with TRBJ1-2, with no clear D. This CDR3 contains 12 residues. CDR1 is LNHDA and CDR2 is SQIVND in the germline V gene (reference sequence). V lost 10 bases to trimming and J lost 3 bases, with 12 bases between them. The CDR3, as DNA: TGTGCCACCGCGGCTCGTGACTATGGCTACACCTTC. The encoded protein is CATAARDYGYTF. The whole variable domain, filled in from reference TRBV19 and TRBJ1-2, reads DGGITQSPKYLFRKEGQNVTLSCEQNLNHDAMYWYRQDPGQGLRLIYYSQIVNDFQKGDIAEGYSVSREKKESFPLTVTSAQKNPTAFYLCATAARDYGYTFGSGTRLTVV.

This clone has a single count. The chain couples TRBV6-6 to TRBJ1-5; D is uncertain. Germline lookup yields CDR1 MNHNY and CDR2 SVGAGI (reference sequence). V dropped 2 bases and J dropped 2 bases, with 10 bases sitting between them. This CDR3 is 15 amino acids long. Here the CDR3 reads CASSYPSYRNQPQHF. DNA for the CDR3: TGTGCCAGCAGTTACCCTAGTTACCGCAATCAGCCCCAGCATTTT.

The chain links TRBV9 to TRBJ2-5, with D possibly TRBD1 on 6 matching bases. V was shortened by 4 bases and J by 6 bases, with 13 bases between the two germline ends. The CDR3 is made up of 13 amino acids. Germline values: CDR1 SGDLS, CDR2 YYNGEE. CDR3 bases: TGTGCCAGCAGCCCTACAGGGAAAAAGACCCAGTACTTC. It is translated as CASSPTGKKTQYF.

This clone was seen more than once but under ten times. The CDR3 coding sequence is TGTGCCAGCAGCAAAAACGGGCCAGGGGGTCAGCCCCAGCATTTT. Its protein product is CASSKNGPGGQPQHF. V and J are TRBV7-9 and TRBJ1-5; 7 bases are a match to TRBD1. V gave up 5 bases and J gave up 6 bases; unmatched junction bases: 10. This CDR3 spans 15 amino acids. The V gene's germline CDR1 is SEHNR and CDR2 FQNEAQ (reference sequence).

There are a few counts of this clone. This chain connects TRBV7-9 to TRBJ1-1, with a weak D call TRBD1 (5 bases). V was shortened by 6 bases and J by 3 bases, with 11 bases between the two germline ends. Germline assignment: CDR1 SEHNR and CDR2 FQNEAQ (reference sequence). This CDR3 region has 13 residues. The CDR3 protein is CASSQDTHTEAFF. The CDR3, as DNA: TGTGCCAGCAGTCAGGACACCCACACTGAAGCTTTCTTT.

The sample holds one count of this clone. The rearrangement uses TRBV10-2 and TRBJ1-6; the match to TRBD1 covers 9 bases. V dropped 7 bases and J dropped 13; count of bases not matched to a gene: 14. This CDR3 is built from 15 residues. Germline assignment: CDR1 WSHSY and CDR2 SAAADI. In DNA, the CDR3 is TGCGCCAGCAATTGGTTGGGACAGGGAGCAAGGCCCCTCCACTTT. Amino acids: CASNWLGQGARPLHF.

The chain joins TRBV7-9 to TRBJ1-2, with D unclear. There are 15 residues in the CDR3. V was shortened by 0 bases and J by 2 bases, with 10 bases between the two germline ends. Germline V CDR1 and CDR2: SEHNR, FQNEAQ (reference sequence). The CDR3: CASSLAPTLNYGYTF. For the CDR3, the DNA is TGTGCCAGCAGCTTAGCTCCCACATTGAACTATGGCTACACCTTC. The variable domain in full, with the rest retrieved from reference TRBV7-9 and TRBJ1-2, is DTGVSQNPRHKITKRGQNVTFRCDPISEHNRLYWYRQTLGQGPEFLTYFQNEAQLEKSRLLSDRFSAERPKGSFSTLEIQRTEQGDSAMYLCASSLAPTLNYGYTFGSGTRLTVV.

V is TRBV12-5 and J is TRBJ2-1, with no clear D. V was clipped by 6 bases and J by 5 bases, with 11 bases between them. Germline CDR1 reads LGHNT; CDR2 reads FRNRAP. This CDR3 comprises 13 residues. The CDR3 DNA reads as TGTGCTAGTGGCAATAGTCGGGACAATGAGCAGTTCTTC. Protein product: CASGNSRDNEQFF.

The V and J genes are TRBV7-2 and TRBJ2-7; perhaps TRBD1 as D (8 bases). Between the trimmed V and J ends, which lost 5 bases and 3 bases, there was a span of 14 bases. The CDR3 length is 14 residues. Germline V CDR1 and CDR2: SGHTA, FQGNSA. The CDR3 spells CASSSNRGGYEQYF. The CDR3 nucleotides read TGTGCCAGCAGCAGCAACAGGGGGGGCTACGAGCAGTACTTC.

V gene TRBV11-2 combines with J gene TRBJ1-2; 7 bases fit TRBD1. CDR1 and CDR2 from the germline V gene are SGHAT and FQNNGV. The CDR3 is 16 amino acids. The V and J ends lost 1 base and 0 bases, in that order; junction bases with no gene match: 5. CDR3 sequence reads: CASSLGQGVTNYGYTF. The CDR3 region has the DNA TGTGCCAGCAGCTTAGGCCAGGGGGTAACTAACTATGGCTACACCTTC.

The V and J genes are TRBV5-1 and TRBJ2-3, with D tentatively TRBD1 (6 bases). Germline assignment: CDR1 SGHRS and CDR2 YFSETQ. The V gene lost 0 bases and the J gene lost 3 bases, with 14 bases spanning the gap. This CDR3 has 16 residues. This chain's CDR3 is CASSLDPGVLTDTQYF. CDR3 sequence (DNA): TGCGCCAGCAGCTTGGACCCAGGGGTCTTGACAGATACGCAGTATTTT.

This clone was picked up one time. The V call is TRBV19, the J call TRBJ2-5; the D gene is possibly TRBD1 (5 bases). Germline CDR1 reads LNHDA; CDR2 reads SQIVND (reference sequence). Trimming cost V 3 bases and J 7 bases, with 18 bases left between them. The CDR3 consists of 15 residues. The CDR3: CASSMWGNKGATQYF. The CDR3 bases are TGTGCCAGTAGTATGTGGGGAAACAAAGGGGCGACCCAGTACTTC.

The rearrangement links TRBV30 to TRBJ1-2, with D perhaps TRBD1 (6 bases). The CDR3 contains 12 residues. Germline V lookup: CDR1 GTSNPN, CDR2 SVGIG (reference sequence). For the CDR3, the DNA is TGTGACGGGGCAGGGGCGAACTATGGCTACACCTTC. It codes for CDGAGANYGYTF.

This chain joins TRBV15 and TRBJ1-5; D may be TRBD1 (5 bases). Germline values: CDR1 LNHNV, CDR2 YYDKDF (reference sequence). The CDR3 consists of 16 residues. V was trimmed by 3 bases and J by 4 bases, leaving 16 bases between them. CDR3 DNA: TGTGCCACCAGCAGGTCCCCTGCGGGGGTAAATCAGCCCCAGCATTTT. Amino acids: CATSRSPAGVNQPQHF.

The chain uses TRBV19 and TRBJ1-1; D gene ambiguous. V lost 8 bases to trimming and J lost 5 bases, with 15 bases between them. Germline V gene lookup returns CDR1 LNHDA and CDR2 SQIVND (reference sequence). The CDR3 runs 13 residues. The CDR3 loop is CASSEVVLTEAFF. Here the CDR3 DNA reads TGTGCCAGTTCTGAGGTAGTTCTGACTGAAGCTTTCTTT.

This chain connects TRBV18 to TRBJ2-2; the D gene is possibly TRBD1 (6 bases). V lost 6 bases, J lost 0 bases, and 11 bases lay in between. The germline gives CDR1 KGHSH, CDR2 LQKENI. The CDR3 sequence is 15 residues long. In DNA, the CDR3 is TGTGCCAGCTCGCTGTGGACAGCGAACACCGGGGAGCTGTTTTTT. Protein sequence: CASSLWTANTGELFF. The entire variable domain, with the rest obtained from reference TRBV18 and TRBJ2-2, is as follows: NAGVMQNPRHLVRRRGQEARLRCSPMKGHSHVYWYRQLPEEGLKFMVYLQKENIIDESGMPKERFSAEFPKEGPSILRIQQVVRGDSAAYFCASSLWTANTGELFFGEGSRLTVL.

In its sample, this clone was seen a few times. The chain links TRBV5-4 to TRBJ2-7, with 8 bases matching TRBD2. CDR1 is SGHNT, CDR2 YYREEE, per germline (reference sequence). This CDR3 is built from 14 residues. V dropped 5 bases and J dropped 6; count of bases not matched to a gene: 10. Written as DNA, the CDR3 is TGTGCCAGCAGTTTGCGGGGGGTTGTAAGCGAGCAGTACTTC. Its translation: CASSLRGVVSEQYF.

The rearrangement uses TRBV15 and TRBJ2-1, with 7 bases fitting TRBD1. After removal of 0 bases from V and 8 bases from J, the junction contained 4 bases not matched to a gene. Germline V gives CDR1 LNHNV, CDR2 YYDKDF (reference sequence). The CDR3 length is 14 residues. In DNA form, the CDR3 reads TGTGCCACCAGCAGAGATAGGGGGCAGGATGAGCAGTTCTTC. As protein: CATSRDRGQDEQFF.

V usage is TRBV7-3 and J usage is TRBJ2-3; TRBD1 is a possible D gene (5 bases). The V end lost 0 bases, the J end lost 5 bases, and 9 bases lay between the germline ends. CDR3 size: 14 residues. CDR1 and CDR2 from the germline V gene are SGHTA and FQGTGA. The CDR3 protein is CASSLTGAGDTQYF. The DNA for the CDR3 is TGTGCCAGCAGCTTAACAGGGGCAGGAGATACGCAGTATTTT.

The J gene is TRBJ1-1, the V gene TRBV11-2; no clear D gene. V was clipped by 5 bases and J by 4 bases, with 11 bases between them. The CDR3 is 13 amino acids. In germline, CDR1 is SGHAT, CDR2 FQNNGV. The CDR3 DNA reads TGTGCCAGCAGCCCTCAGGTATCCACTGAAGCTTTCTTT. Protein sequence: CASSPQVSTEAFF.

The chain links TRBV18 to TRBJ2-5, with 8 positions matching TRBD1. Germline CDR1 is KGHSH and CDR2 is LQKENI. The CDR3 has 16 amino acids. Trimming removed 2 bases from V and 5 bases from J; junction bases left unmatched: 10. The CDR3 DNA is TGTGCCAGCTCACCAGCAGGACAGGGAGTTGAGGAGACCCAGTACTTC. Its translation is CASSPAGQGVEETQYF.

The chain links TRBV10-1 to TRBJ1-5; the D is unclear. There are 11 residues in the CDR3. V was cut by 5 bases and J by 9 bases, with 8 bases left in between. Germline V gene data show CDR1 as WNHNN and CDR2 as SYGVQD (reference sequence). CDR3 amino acids: CASSRTRPQHF. The CDR3 DNA sequence: TGCGCCAGCAGTCGGACTCGGCCCCAGCATTTT.